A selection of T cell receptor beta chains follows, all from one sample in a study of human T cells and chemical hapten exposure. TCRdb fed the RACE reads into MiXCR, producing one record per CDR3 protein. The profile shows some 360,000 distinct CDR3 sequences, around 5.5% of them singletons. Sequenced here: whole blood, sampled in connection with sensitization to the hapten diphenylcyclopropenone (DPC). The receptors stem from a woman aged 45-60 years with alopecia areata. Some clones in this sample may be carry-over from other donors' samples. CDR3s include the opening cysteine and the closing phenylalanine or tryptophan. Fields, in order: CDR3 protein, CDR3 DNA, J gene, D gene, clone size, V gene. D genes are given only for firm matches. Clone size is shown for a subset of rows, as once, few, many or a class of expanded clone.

cdr3_aa: CASNWGADTQYF
cdr3_nt: TGTGCCAGCAACTGGGGAGCGGATACGCAGTATTTT
j_call: TRBJ2-3
d_call: -
clone_size: many
v_call: TRBV7-9

cdr3_aa: CASSPAGQGWDTDTQYF
cdr3_nt: TGTGCCAGCAGCCCAGCCGGCCAGGGATGGGACACAGATACGCAGTATTTT
j_call: TRBJ2-3
d_call: -
clone_size: many
v_call: TRBV7-9

cdr3_aa: CASSLQGVGTGELFF
cdr3_nt: TGTGCCAGCAGCCTACAGGGGGTCGGAACCGGGGAGCTGTTTTTT
j_call: TRBJ2-2
d_call: TRBD1
clone_size: many
v_call: TRBV5-6

cdr3_aa: CACTGRNYGYTF
cdr3_nt: TGTGCCTGTACAGGGAGGAACTATGGCTACACCTTC
j_call: TRBJ1-2
d_call: -
clone_size: -
v_call: TRBV30

cdr3_aa: CASSQDRGQQPQHF
cdr3_nt: TGTGCCAGCAGCCAAGACAGGGGGCAACAGCCCCAGCATTTT
j_call: TRBJ1-5
d_call: TRBD1
clone_size: few
v_call: TRBV4-2

cdr3_aa: CASRPGTSGFYNEQFF
cdr3_nt: TGTGCCAGCCGCCCAGGGACTAGCGGTTTCTACAATGAGCAGTTCTTC
j_call: TRBJ2-1
d_call: TRBD2
clone_size: many
v_call: TRBV6-6

cdr3_aa: CASSLALGPGLYEQYF
cdr3_nt: TGTGCCAGCAGTTTAGCGTTGGGTCCTGGACTATACGAGCAGTACTTC
j_call: TRBJ2-7
d_call: -
clone_size: many
v_call: TRBV28

cdr3_aa: CASSLRQGNTGELFF
cdr3_nt: TGTGCCAGCAGTTTAAGGCAGGGGAACACCGGGGAGCTGTTTTTT
j_call: TRBJ2-2
d_call: -
clone_size: many
v_call: TRBV12-3/TRBV12-4

cdr3_aa: CASSQDNFNYGYTF
cdr3_nt: TGCGCCAGCAGCCAAGATAATTTTAACTATGGCTACACCTTC
j_call: TRBJ1-2
d_call: -
clone_size: -
v_call: TRBV4-1

cdr3_aa: CASFLSGTGDEKLFF
cdr3_nt: TGTGCCAGCTTCTTGAGTGGGACAGGGGATGAAAAACTGTTTTTT
j_call: TRBJ1-4
d_call: TRBD1
clone_size: many
v_call: TRBV6-6

cdr3_aa: CASSLGSPNTDTQYF
cdr3_nt: TGTGCCAGCAGCTTGGGCAGCCCTAACACAGATACGCAGTATTTT
j_call: TRBJ2-3
d_call: -
clone_size: many
v_call: TRBV7-2

cdr3_aa: CASSPYPAGLAGSSTDTQYF
cdr3_nt: TGTGCCAGCAGTCCTTACCCAGCGGGACTAGCGGGGTCTAGCACAGATACGCAGTATTTT
j_call: TRBJ2-3
d_call: TRBD2
clone_size: many
v_call: TRBV27

cdr3_aa: CAISVRGSYDEQYF
cdr3_nt: TGTGCCATCAGTGTGAGGGGTAGCTACGACGAGCAGTACTTC
j_call: TRBJ2-7
d_call: -
clone_size: many
v_call: TRBV10-3

cdr3_aa: CASSPARGNEKLFF
cdr3_nt: TGTGCCAGCTCACCGGCGAGGGGGAATGAAAAACTGTTTTTT
j_call: TRBJ1-4
d_call: -
clone_size: many
v_call: TRBV18

cdr3_aa: CASSQESGYTF
cdr3_nt: TGTGCCAGCAGCCAAGAATCGGGCTACACCTTC
j_call: TRBJ1-2
d_call: -
clone_size: many
v_call: TRBV3-1